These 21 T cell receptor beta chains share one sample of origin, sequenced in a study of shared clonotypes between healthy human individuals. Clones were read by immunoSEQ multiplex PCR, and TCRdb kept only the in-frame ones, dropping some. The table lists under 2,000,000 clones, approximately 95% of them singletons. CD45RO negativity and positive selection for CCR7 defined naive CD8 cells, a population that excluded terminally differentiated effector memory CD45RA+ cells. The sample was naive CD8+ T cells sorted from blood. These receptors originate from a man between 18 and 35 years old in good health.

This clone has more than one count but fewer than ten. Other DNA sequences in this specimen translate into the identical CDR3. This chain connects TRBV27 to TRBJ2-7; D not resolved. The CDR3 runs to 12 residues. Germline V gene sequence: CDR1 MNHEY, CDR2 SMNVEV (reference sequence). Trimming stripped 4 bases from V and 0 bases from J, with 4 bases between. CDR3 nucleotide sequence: TGTGCCAGCAGTTCCCTCTCCTACGAGCAGTACTTC. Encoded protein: CASSSLSYEQYF.

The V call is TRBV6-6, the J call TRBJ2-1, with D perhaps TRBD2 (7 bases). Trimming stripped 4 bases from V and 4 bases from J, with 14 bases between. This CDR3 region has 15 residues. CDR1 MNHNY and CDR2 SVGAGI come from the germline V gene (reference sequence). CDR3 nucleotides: TGTGCCAGCAGTTCCCGCGGGGGCCCTTACAATGAGCAGTTCTTC. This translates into CASSSRGGPYNEQFF.

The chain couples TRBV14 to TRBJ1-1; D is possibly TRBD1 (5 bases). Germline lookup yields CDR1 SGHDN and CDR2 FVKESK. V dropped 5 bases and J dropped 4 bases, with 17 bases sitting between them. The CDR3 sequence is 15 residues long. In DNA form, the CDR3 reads TGTGCCAGCAGCGAAAACTACAGGTGGGGCACTGAAGCTTTCTTT. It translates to CASSENYRWGTEAFF.

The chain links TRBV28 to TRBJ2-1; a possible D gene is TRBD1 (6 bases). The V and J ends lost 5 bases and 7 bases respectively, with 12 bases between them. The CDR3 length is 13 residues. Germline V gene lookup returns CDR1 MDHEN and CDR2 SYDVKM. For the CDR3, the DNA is TGTGCCAGCAGTGGGACACCAGGGAATGAGCAGTTCTTC. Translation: CASSGTPGNEQFF.

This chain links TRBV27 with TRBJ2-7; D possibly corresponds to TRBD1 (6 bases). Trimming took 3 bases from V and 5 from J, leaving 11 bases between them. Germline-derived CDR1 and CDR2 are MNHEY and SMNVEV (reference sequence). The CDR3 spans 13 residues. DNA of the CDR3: TGTGCCAGCAGTTTCAGTCAGGGGAACGAGCAGTACTTC. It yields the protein CASSFSQGNEQYF.

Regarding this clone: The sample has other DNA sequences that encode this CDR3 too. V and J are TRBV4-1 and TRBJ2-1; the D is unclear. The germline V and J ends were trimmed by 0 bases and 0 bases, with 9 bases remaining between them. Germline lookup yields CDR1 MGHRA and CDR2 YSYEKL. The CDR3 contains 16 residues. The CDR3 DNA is TGCGCCAGCAGCCAAGATACGGGTAGCTCCTACAATGAGCAGTTCTTC. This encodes CASSQDTGSSYNEQFF.

DNA for the CDR3: TGCGCCAGCAGCTTCTGGGGCGAGGAGACCCAGTACTTC. Encoded protein: CASSFWGEETQYF. The chain couples TRBV5-1 to TRBJ2-5, with TRBD1 as a possible D gene (5 bases). Trimming removed 2 bases at V and 5 bases at J, with 10 bases between. Looked up from germline, CDR1 is SGHRS and CDR2 is YFSETQ. The CDR3 contains 13 residues. Full variable domain (missing parts from reference TRBV5-1 and TRBJ2-5): KAGVTQTPRYLIKTRGQQVTLSCSPISGHRSVSWYQQTPGQGLQFLFEYFSETQRNKGNFPGRFSGRQFSNSRSEMNVSTLELGDSALYLCASSFWGEETQYFGPGTRLLVL.

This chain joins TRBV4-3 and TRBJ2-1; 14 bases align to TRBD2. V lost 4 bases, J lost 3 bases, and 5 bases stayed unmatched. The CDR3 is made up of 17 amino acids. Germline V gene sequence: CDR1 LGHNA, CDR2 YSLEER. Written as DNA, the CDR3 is TGCGCCAGCAGCCCGGGGACTAGCGGGAGTCTCTACAATGAGCAGTTCTTC. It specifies CASSPGTSGSLYNEQFF.

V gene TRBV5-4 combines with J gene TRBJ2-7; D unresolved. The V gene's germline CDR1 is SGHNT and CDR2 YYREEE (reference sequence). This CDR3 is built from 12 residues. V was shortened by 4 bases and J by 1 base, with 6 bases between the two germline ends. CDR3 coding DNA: TGTGCCAGCAGCATGCTATCCTACGAGCAGTACTTC. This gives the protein CASSMLSYEQYF.

This chain's CDR3 is CASSVAGTGGYNEQFF. The CDR3 DNA sequence: TGTGCCAGCAGCGTAGCGGGGACGGGAGGTTACAATGAGCAGTTCTTC. V and J are TRBV9 and TRBJ2-1; 7 bases match TRBD2. The J segment lost 4 bases and the V segment lost 0 bases, leaving 7 bases of the junction unmatched. Germline V gene sequence: CDR1 SGDLS, CDR2 YYNGEE. The CDR3 runs 16 residues.

CDR3 loop: CATSRDHREEKLFF. Here the CDR3 DNA reads TGTGCCACCAGCAGAGATCACAGGGAGGAAAAACTGTTTTTT. This sequence joins TRBV15 and TRBJ1-4; possible D gene TRBD1, 6 bases. There are 14 residues in the CDR3. V shed 0 bases and J shed 8 bases, with 10 bases lying between them. CDR1 is LNHNV, CDR2 YYDKDF, per germline (reference sequence).

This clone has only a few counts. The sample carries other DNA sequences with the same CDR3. CDR3 nucleotides: TGTGCCAGCAGCTTGGTTTGGGGGAACACTGAAGCTTTCTTT. This encodes CASSLVWGNTEAFF. The rearrangement joins TRBV5-6 to TRBJ1-1; the D is unclear. With 0 bases removed from V and 1 base from J, the gap between germline ends came to 7 bases. Germline assignment: CDR1 SGHDT and CDR2 YYEEEE. The CDR3 totals 14 residues. Supplemented by reference TRBV5-6 and TRBJ1-1, the full variable domain reads DAGVTQSPTHLIKTRGQQVTLRCSPKSGHDTVSWYQQALGQGPQFIFQYYEEEERQRGNFPDRFSGHQFPNYSSELNVNALLLGDSALYLCASSLVWGNTEAFFGQGTRLTVV.

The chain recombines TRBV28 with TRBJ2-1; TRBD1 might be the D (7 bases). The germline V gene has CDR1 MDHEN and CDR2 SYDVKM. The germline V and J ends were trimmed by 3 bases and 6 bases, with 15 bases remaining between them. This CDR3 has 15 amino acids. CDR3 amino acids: CASSFYPQGGNEQFF. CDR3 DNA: TGTGCCAGCAGTTTCTACCCCCAGGGGGGCAATGAGCAGTTCTTC.

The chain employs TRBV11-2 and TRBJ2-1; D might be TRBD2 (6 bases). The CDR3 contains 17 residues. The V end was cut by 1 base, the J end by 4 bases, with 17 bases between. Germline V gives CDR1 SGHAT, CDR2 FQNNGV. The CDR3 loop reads CASSLVGDWIYYNEQFF. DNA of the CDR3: TGTGCCAGCAGCTTAGTCGGGGACTGGATCTATTACAATGAGCAGTTCTTC. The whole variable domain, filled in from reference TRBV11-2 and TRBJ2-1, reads EAGVAQSPRYKIIEKRQSVAFWCNPISGHATLYWYQQILGQGPKLLIQFQNNGVVDDSQLPKDRFSAERLKGVDSTLKIQPAKLEDSAVYLCASSLVGDWIYYNEQFFGPGTRLTVL.

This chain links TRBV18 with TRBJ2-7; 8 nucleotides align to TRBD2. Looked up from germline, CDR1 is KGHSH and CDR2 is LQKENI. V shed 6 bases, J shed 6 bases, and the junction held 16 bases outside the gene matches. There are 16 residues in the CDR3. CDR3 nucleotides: TGTGCCAGCTCCCTGGGTCGAGCGGGGGATATGGGCGAGCAGTACTTC. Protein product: CASSLGRAGDMGEQYF.

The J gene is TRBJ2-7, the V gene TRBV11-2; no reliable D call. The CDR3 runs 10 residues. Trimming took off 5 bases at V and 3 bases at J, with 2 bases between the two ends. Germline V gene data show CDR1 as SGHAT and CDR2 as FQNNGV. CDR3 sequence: CASSIYEQYF. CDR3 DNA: TGTGCCAGCAGCATCTACGAGCAGTACTTC.

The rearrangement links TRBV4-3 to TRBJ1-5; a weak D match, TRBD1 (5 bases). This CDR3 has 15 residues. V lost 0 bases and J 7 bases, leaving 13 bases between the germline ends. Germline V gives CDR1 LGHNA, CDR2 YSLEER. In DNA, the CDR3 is TGCGCCAGCAGCCAAGATCTTTCTGGGGACCAGCCCCAGCATTTT. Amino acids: CASSQDLSGDQPQHF.

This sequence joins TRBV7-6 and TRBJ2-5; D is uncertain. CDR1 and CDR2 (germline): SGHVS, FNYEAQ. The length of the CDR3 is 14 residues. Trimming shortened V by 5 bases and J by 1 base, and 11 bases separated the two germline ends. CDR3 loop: CASSGRWGQETQYF. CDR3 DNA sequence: TGTGCCAGCAGCGGTCGGTGGGGCCAAGAGACCCAGTACTTC.

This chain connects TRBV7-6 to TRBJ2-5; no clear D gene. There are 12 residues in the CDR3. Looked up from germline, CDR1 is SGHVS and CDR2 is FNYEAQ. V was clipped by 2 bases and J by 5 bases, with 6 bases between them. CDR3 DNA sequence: TGTGCCAGCAGCTTACTCCGGGAGACCCAGTACTTC. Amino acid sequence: CASSLLRETQYF.

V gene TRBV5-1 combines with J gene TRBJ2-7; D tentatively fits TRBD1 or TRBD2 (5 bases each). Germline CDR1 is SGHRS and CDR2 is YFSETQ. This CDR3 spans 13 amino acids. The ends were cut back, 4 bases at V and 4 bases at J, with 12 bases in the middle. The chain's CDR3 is CASSLGPIYEQYF. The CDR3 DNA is TGCGCCAGCAGCCTGGGACCGATATACGAGCAGTACTTC. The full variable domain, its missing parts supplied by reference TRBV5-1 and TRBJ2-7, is KAGVTQTPRYLIKTRGQQVTLSCSPISGHRSVSWYQQTPGQGLQFLFEYFSETQRNKGNFPGRFSGRQFSNSRSEMNVSTLELGDSALYLCASSLGPIYEQYFGPGTRLTVT.

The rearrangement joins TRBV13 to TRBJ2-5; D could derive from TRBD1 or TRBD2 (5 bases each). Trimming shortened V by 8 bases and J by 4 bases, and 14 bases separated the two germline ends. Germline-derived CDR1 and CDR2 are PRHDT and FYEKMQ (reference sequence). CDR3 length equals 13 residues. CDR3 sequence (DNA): TGTGCCAGCGGGGAGAGGGGCGGAGAGACCCAGTACTTC. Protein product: CASGERGGETQYF.